This T cell receptor beta chain emerged from a study of blood T cell repertoires in COVID-19. The age range of participants was about 18 to 90 years, with residence in some 25 US areas. Participant-given clinical history determined each cohort assignment. As handled by the study authors: By means of reference gene primer amplification, nucleated cell counts were estimated. Some clones are missing from TCRdb's copy, which holds only in-frame ones; the method was immunoSEQ multiplex PCR. From that table come the V and J calls and clone size; the DNA was used to work out D and trimming. Among roughly 290,000 clones listed, roughly nine tenths were seen once. The source of this sequence is a woman aged 35 to 49 who had recovered from COVID-19. The sequenced material came from PBMCs or T cells enriched from blood (not recorded which).

CDR3 residues: CASRTALYSPLHF. The CDR3 nucleotides read TGTGCCAGCCGGACAGCGCTATATTCACCCCTCCACTTT. The V call is TRBV7-8, the J call TRBJ1-6; possible D gene TRBD1, 6 bases. This CDR3 has 13 residues. Germline lookup yields CDR1 SGHVS and CDR2 FQNEAQ. V lost 8 bases to trimming and J lost 8 bases, with 13 bases between them.